This record concerns one TCR beta chain sequence. This record comes from a study of OX40 agonist ivuxolimab in advanced cancers. About the research overall: Patients were given ivuxolimab, an antibody that agonizes OX40 (CD134). One hepatocellular carcinoma and two cutaneous melanoma patients partially responded. From 23 to 79 years was the age range, with a mean of around 54 years, and around 80% were male.

J lost 4 bases, V lost 6 bases, and 10 bases had no gene match. The CDR3 has 16 amino acids. The germline gives CDR1 MNHEY, CDR2 SMNVEV (reference sequence). Here immunoSEQ multiplex PCR was the method, and the copy in TCRdb shows in-frame clones only, minus some. The profile shows some 100,000 clones, 65% to 90% of them singletons. Peripheral blood came from all dose cohorts at three timepoints. This clonotype was sampled from an adult with an advanced solid tumor such as melanoma, head and neck, liver or kidney cancer. The rearrangement links TRBV27 to TRBJ2-3; 10 bases line up with TRBD2. The sequencing here drew on CD4+ or CD8+ T cells sorted from blood, taken in a trial of the OX40 agonist ivuxolimab. CDR3 DNA sequence: TGTGCCAGCAGCCCGGGGACTAGCGTTTTGGCAGATACGCAGTATTTT. As protein: CASSPGTSVLADTQYF.